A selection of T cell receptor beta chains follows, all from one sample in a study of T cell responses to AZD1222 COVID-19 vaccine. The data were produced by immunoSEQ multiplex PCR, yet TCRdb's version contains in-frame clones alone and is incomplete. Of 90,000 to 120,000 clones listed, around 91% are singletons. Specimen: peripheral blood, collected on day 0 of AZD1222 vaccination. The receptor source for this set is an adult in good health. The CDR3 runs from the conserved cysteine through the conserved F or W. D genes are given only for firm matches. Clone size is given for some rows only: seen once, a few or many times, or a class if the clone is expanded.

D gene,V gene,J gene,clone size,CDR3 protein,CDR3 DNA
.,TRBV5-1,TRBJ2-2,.,CASNEGNTNTGELFF,TGCGCCAGCAATGAGGGCAATACGAACACCGGGGAGCTGTTTTTT
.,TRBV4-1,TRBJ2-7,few,CASSQDKGGGKYEQYF,TGCGCCAGCAGCCAAGATAAGGGGGGCGGGAAGTACGAGCAGTACTTC
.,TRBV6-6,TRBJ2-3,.,CASSYAAQWQGDTQYF,TGTGCCAGCAGTTACGCAGCTCAGTGGCAGGGAGATACGCAGTATTTT
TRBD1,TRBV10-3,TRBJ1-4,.,CAISQRDRPSTNEKLFF,TGTGCCATCAGCCAACGGGACAGGCCATCAACTAATGAAAAACTGTTTTTT
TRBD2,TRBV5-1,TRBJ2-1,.,CASSEVSGVYNEQFF,TGCGCCAGCAGCGAGGTTAGCGGGGTCTACAATGAGCAGTTCTTC
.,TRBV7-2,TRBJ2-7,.,CASSLARHTGTHQLEQYF,TGTGCCAGCAGCTTAGCCCGGCATACCGGGACTCACCAATTGGAGCAGTACTTC
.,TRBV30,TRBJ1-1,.,CAWNPGNTEAFF,TGTGCCTGGAACCCGGGGAACACTGAAGCTTTCTTT
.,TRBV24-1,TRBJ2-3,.,CATSDTGDSGWADTQYF,TGTGCCACCAGTGATACGGGGGACAGCGGTTGGGCGGATACGCAGTATTTT
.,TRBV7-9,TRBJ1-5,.,CASSLAGNSNQPQHF,TGTGCCAGCAGCTTAGCGGGGAACAGCAATCAGCCCCAGCATTTT
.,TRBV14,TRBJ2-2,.,CASSQDLRDTTNTGELFF,TGTGCCAGCAGCCAAGATCTTCGGGACACAACCAACACCGGGGAGCTGTTTTTT
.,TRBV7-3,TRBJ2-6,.,CASRGRGANVLTF,TGTGCCAGCAGGGGGCGCGGAGCCAACGTCCTGACTTTC
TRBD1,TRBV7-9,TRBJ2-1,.,CASSPPKTTGTAYNEQFF,TGTGCCAGCAGCCCCCCGAAAACTACCGGGACAGCTTACAATGAGCAGTTCTTC
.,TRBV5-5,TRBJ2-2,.,CASSLGPNTGELFF,TGTGCCAGCAGCTTGGGACCGAACACCGGGGAGCTGTTTTTT
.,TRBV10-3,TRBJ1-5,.,CAISHGEGGGQPQHF,TGTGCCATCAGTCACGGGGAGGGGGGCGGTCAGCCCCAGCATTTT
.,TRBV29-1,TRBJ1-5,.,CSVTIGGGNQPQHF,TGCAGCGTTACTATCGGGGGGGGCAATCAGCCCCAGCATTTT
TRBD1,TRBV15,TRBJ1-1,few,CATGQGLFEAFF,TGTGCCACCGGACAGGGTCTTTTTGAAGCTTTCTTT
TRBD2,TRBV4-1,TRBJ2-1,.,CASSQDSGGSYNEQFF,TGCGCCAGCAGCCAAGATAGCGGGGGGTCCTACAATGAGCAGTTCTTC
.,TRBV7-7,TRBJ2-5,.,CASSPGRETQYF,TGTGCCAGCAGCCCCGGACGGGAGACCCAGTACTTC
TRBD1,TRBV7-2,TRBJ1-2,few,CASRRWERTGDNGYTF,TGTGCCAGCAGAAGGTGGGAAAGGACAGGGGATAATGGCTACACCTTC
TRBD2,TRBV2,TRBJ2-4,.,CASSGTSSGIQYF,TGTGCCAGCAGCGGGACTAGTTCTGGCATTCAGTACTTC
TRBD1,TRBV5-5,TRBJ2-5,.,CASSSGTEETQYF,TGTGCCAGCAGCTCCGGGACAGAAGAGACCCAGTACTTC
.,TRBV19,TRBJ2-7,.,CASSITPYEQYF,TGTGCCAGTAGTATAACCCCCTACGAGCAGTACTTC
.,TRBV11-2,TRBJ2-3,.,CASRDEITQYF,TGTGCCAGCAGAGATGAGATTACGCAGTATTTT
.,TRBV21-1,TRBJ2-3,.,CAREVRAGQGKDTQYF,TGTGCCCGGGAGGTTCGGGCGGGACAGGGGAAAGATACGCAGTATTTT
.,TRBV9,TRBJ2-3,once,CASSARGGMSTDTQYF,TGTGCCAGCAGCGCGAGGGGGGGCATGAGCACAGATACGCAGTATTTT
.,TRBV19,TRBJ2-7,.,CASSITATYEQYF,TGTGCCAGTAGTATAACGGCCACCTACGAGCAGTACTTC
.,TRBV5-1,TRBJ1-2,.,CASSLAVGTSTLYTF,TGCGCCAGCAGCTTGGCAGTAGGGACAAGTACTCTCTACACCTTC
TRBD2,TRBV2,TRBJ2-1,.,CASSVRGGLYNEQFF,TGTGCCAGCAGTGTCCGGGGGGGCCTCTACAATGAGCAGTTCTTC
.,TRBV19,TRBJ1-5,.,CASSIPGFGNQPQHF,TGTGCCAGTAGTATCCCAGGGTTTGGCAATCAGCCCCAGCATTTT
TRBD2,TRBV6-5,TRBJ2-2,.,CASRKTSGNTGELFF,TGTGCCAGCAGAAAGACTAGCGGGAACACCGGGGAGCTGTTTTTT
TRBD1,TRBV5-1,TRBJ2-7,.,CASSSGQGLNEQYF,TGCGCCAGCAGCTCGGGACAGGGGCTAAACGAGCAGTACTTC
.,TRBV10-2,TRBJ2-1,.,CASSGRDYNEQFF,TGCGCCAGCAGTGGACGGGACTACAATGAGCAGTTCTTC
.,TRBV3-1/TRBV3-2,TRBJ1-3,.,CASSPRGGSSGNTIYF,TGTGCCAGCAGCCCCAGGGGTGGCTCATCTGGAAACACCATATATTTT
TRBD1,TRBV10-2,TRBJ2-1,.,CASRLRDRLVNEQFF,TGCGCCAGCAGGTTAAGGGACAGGTTAGTGAATGAGCAGTTCTTC
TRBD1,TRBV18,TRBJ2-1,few,CASSPDRAYNEQFF,TGTGCCAGCTCACCCGACAGGGCCTACAATGAGCAGTTCTTC
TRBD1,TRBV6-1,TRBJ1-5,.,CASSEDLGGYNQPQHF,TGTGCCAGCAGTGAAGATTTAGGGGGCTACAATCAGCCCCAGCATTTT
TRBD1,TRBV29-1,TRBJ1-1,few,CSVRTGGGTEAFF,TGCAGCGTCCGGACAGGGGGAGGGACTGAAGCTTTCTTT
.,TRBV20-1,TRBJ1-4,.,CSASKGSTNEKLFF,TGCAGTGCTAGTAAGGGTTCGACTAATGAAAAACTGTTTTTT
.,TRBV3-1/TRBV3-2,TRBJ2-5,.,CASSQENPGIEETQYF,TGTGCCAGCAGCCAAGAAAACCCGGGGATCGAAGAGACCCAGTACTTC
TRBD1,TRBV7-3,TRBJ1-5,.,CASSPATGGGLVRNQPQHF,TGTGCCAGCAGCCCCGCTACAGGGGGGGGCCTCGTTCGCAATCAGCCCCAGCATTTT
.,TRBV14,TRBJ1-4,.,CASKMGNEKLFF,TGTGCCAGCAAAATGGGAAATGAAAAACTGTTTTTT
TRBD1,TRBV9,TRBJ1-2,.,CASSVAVPGGGYTF,TGTGCCAGCAGCGTAGCTGTGCCAGGGGGGGGCTACACCTTC
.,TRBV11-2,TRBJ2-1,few,CASSLLYRDAQFF,TGTGCCAGCAGCCTCTTATACAGGGATGCGCAGTTCTTC
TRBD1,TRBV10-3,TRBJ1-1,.,CAISRDSPSMSFTEAFF,TGTGCCATCAGTAGGGACAGCCCTTCTATGAGCTTCACTGAAGCTTTCTTT
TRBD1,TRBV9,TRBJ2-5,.,CASSAGTGIQETQYF,TGTGCCAGCAGCGCCGGGACAGGAATCCAAGAGACCCAGTACTTC
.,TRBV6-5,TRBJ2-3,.,CASSPMARSTDTQYF,TGTGCCAGCAGCCCGATGGCCAGGAGCACAGATACGCAGTATTTT
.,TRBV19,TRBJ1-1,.,CASSQFPRVDTEAFF,TGTGCCAGTAGTCAGTTCCCCAGGGTTGACACTGAAGCTTTCTTT
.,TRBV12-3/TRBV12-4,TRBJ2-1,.,CASSLIRGSEQFF,TGTGCCAGCAGTTTAATTCGGGGAAGTGAGCAGTTCTTC
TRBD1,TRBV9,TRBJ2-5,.,CASSARDSRMETQYF,TGTGCCAGCAGCGCCCGGGACAGCCGAATGGAGACCCAGTACTTC
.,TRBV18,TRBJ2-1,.,CASSPLESSEQFF,TGTGCCAGCTCACCACTAGAATCGAGTGAGCAGTTCTTC
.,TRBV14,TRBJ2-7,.,CASSRSGTAYEQYF,TGTGCCAGCAGCCGCTCCGGGACGGCCTACGAGCAGTACTTC
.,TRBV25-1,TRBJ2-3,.,CASSESVYTDTQYF,TGTGCCAGCAGTGAATCTGTCTACACAGATACGCAGTATTTT
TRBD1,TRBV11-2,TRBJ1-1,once,CASSSWTGSNTEAFF,TGTGCCAGCAGCTCTTGGACAGGGTCAAACACTGAAGCTTTCTTT
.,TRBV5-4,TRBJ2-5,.,CASSLFGALMAQETQYF,TGTGCCAGCAGCTTGTTCGGGGCTTTGATGGCACAAGAGACCCAGTACTTC
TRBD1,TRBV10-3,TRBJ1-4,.,CAISESGGQGIGANEKLFF,TGTGCCATCAGTGAGTCAGGAGGACAGGGAATTGGGGCTAATGAAAAACTGTTTTTT
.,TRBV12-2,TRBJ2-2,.,CASRSPRDGGELFF,TGTGCAAGTCGCTCCCCCAGGGACGGCGGGGAGCTGTTTTTT
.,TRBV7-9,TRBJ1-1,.,CASSLSGEDAEAFF,TGTGCCAGCAGCTTATCCGGGGAGGACGCTGAAGCTTTCTTT
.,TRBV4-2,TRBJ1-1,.,CASSPGFDTRNTEAFF,TGTGCCAGCAGCCCTGGTTTCGACACAAGGAACACTGAAGCTTTCTTT